The clone carrying this T cell receptor (beta chain) was recorded many times. Its specificity is unknown. TCR beta cDNA was made from 500 ng total RNA with a constant-region primer. Construction of TCR beta libraries relied on three successive nested multiplex PCR rounds employing slightly modified ARM-PCR. The study ran its first two PCR rounds for around 10 cycles each, using TRBV1-TRBV30 forward primers and a C-beta reverse primer. TCRdb reprocessed the multiplex PCR reads with MiXCR, giving one entry per CDR3 protein. The data contain 45,000 to 65,000 distinct CDR3 sequences, about 80% of them seen just once; the ten biggest clones take up approximately 25%. V was trimmed by 6 bases and J by 8 bases, leaving 16 bases between them. Germline assignment: CDR1 KGHDR and CDR2 SFDVKD. CDR3 length: 14 residues. The source of the sample is a study of tumor-infiltrating lymphocytes in primary liver carcinoma. Background on the study: Staging placed the tumors at T1-T3 N0M0, and they measured about 4 to 11 cm across. Study-wide findings and caveats: The proportion of top clones found throughout all five tumor regions was only about 7.5-24%.

For each extraction, RNA and DNA were obtained together from approximately 20-30 mg of unsorted bulk tissue. Patients had chronic HBV infection and were treatment-naive. This sequence was found in a middle-aged man with primary liver carcinoma and hepatitis B virus infection. The rearrangement uses TRBV24-1 and TRBJ2-1; weak D call: TRBD2 (5 bases). Sequenced: liver tumor tissue from sampling region 5. Subset meaning: tumor region T5, tumor centre. Here the CDR3 reads CATSTPSRTHEQFF. Here the CDR3 DNA reads TGTGCCACCAGTACCCCCTCTAGGACTCATGAGCAGTTCTTC.